Each of the 10 T cell receptor beta chains below was sequenced from the same sample in a study of blood T cell repertoires in COVID-19. Generated by immunoSEQ multiplex PCR, the TCRdb table keeps only in-frame clones and is missing some. In the table there are under 300,000 clones, 84% of which are singletons. Sequenced sample: peripheral blood. The receptors were sampled from a woman in her 40s who had recovered from COVID-19.

V and J are TRBV27 and TRBJ2-7; 7 nucleotides line up with TRBD1. Trimming at V came to 7 bases and at J to 5 bases, leaving 14 bases not matched to a gene. The CDR3 contains 15 residues. Germline V lookup: CDR1 MNHEY, CDR2 SMNVEV (reference sequence). The CDR3 region has the DNA TGTGCCAGCAAAATTACAACACAGGGGTCCCACGAGCAGTACTTC. It yields the protein CASKITTQGSHEQYF.

The chain uses TRBV24-1 and TRBJ1-5; 8 positions agree with TRBD1. CDR1 is KGHDR and CDR2 is SFDVKD in the germline V gene. This CDR3 has 18 residues. V was clipped by 2 bases and J by 3 bases; unmatched bases: 11. CDR3 sequence reads: CATSDSQGANDPNQPQHF. The CDR3 region has the DNA TGTGCCACCAGTGATTCTCAGGGGGCGAACGACCCCAATCAGCCCCAGCATTTT.

The CDR3, as DNA: TGTGCCAGCAGCTCCCAGACAGGGGGGAGGACTGAAGCTTTCTTT. It is translated as CASSSQTGGRTEAFF. The rearrangement joins TRBV7-6 to TRBJ1-1; TRBD1 matches 9 bases. Trimming cost V 4 bases and J 5 bases; bases outside gene matches: 8. Germline lookup yields CDR1 SGHVS and CDR2 FNYEAQ. This CDR3 has 15 amino acids.

The chain employs TRBV4-1 and TRBJ1-1, with unresolved D. CDR1 and CDR2 from the germline V gene are MGHRA and YSYEKL. This CDR3 comprises 12 residues. Trimming pared 1 base from V and 3 bases from J, leaving 3 bases between. The CDR3 bases are TGCGCCAGCAGCCAAGCTTACACTGAAGCTTTCTTT. It specifies CASSQAYTEAFF.

To note about this clone: Other DNA sequences in the same sample also yield this CDR3. The V call is TRBV2, the J call TRBJ1-2; D uncertain. The V end lost 3 bases, the J end lost 3 bases, and 8 bases lay between the germline ends. Germline lookup yields CDR1 SNHLY and CDR2 FYNNEI. The CDR3 spans 13 residues. The CDR3 DNA reads TGTGCCAGCAGTGAGAGGCGGGACTATGGCTACACCTTC. As protein: CASSERRDYGYTF.

The rearrangement uses TRBV28 and TRBJ2-3, with TRBD1 matching over 10 bases. The CDR3 is 15 residues long. V lost 5 bases to trimming and J lost 3 bases; unmatched junction nucleotides: 5. Germline CDR1 MDHEN, CDR2 SYDVKM. The DNA of the CDR3 is TGTGCCAGCAGTCAGGACAGGGGGAGGACAGATACGCAGTATTTT. It yields the protein CASSQDRGRTDTQYF.

The rearrangement links TRBV7-2 to TRBJ2-1, with 11 bases aligning to TRBD1. Losses at the gene ends were 1 base for V and 8 bases for J; bases not matched to a gene: 1. CDR1 SGHTA and CDR2 FQGNSA come from the germline V gene. The CDR3 totals 14 residues. CDR3 in amino acids: CASSLGTGGDEQFF. CDR3 bases: TGTGCCAGCAGCTTAGGGACAGGGGGCGATGAGCAGTTCTTC.

This clone was seen only once. The genes are TRBV24-1 and TRBJ2-1, with D possibly TRBD2 on 6 matching bases. Trimming shortened V by 7 bases and J by 4 bases, and 10 bases separated the two germline ends. Germline CDR1 and CDR2: KGHDR and SFDVKD. The CDR3 has 13 amino acids. CDR3 residues: CATSTSPYNEQFF. CDR3 DNA: TGTGCCACCAGCACTAGCCCTTACAATGAGCAGTTCTTC.

The chain couples TRBV12-3 or TRBV12-4 to TRBJ1-2; D uncertain. The length of the CDR3 is 13 residues. The germline V and J ends were trimmed by 3 bases and 8 bases, with 13 bases remaining between them. The DNA for the CDR3 is TGTGCCAGCAGTTTTGGCAGGACTAGCGGCTACACCTTC. Its protein is CASSFGRTSGYTF.

The V call is TRBV24-1, the J call TRBJ1-5, with D possibly matching TRBD1 (6 bases). V dropped 5 bases and J dropped 2 bases, with 15 bases sitting between them. The germline V gene has CDR1 KGHDR and CDR2 SFDVKD. The CDR3 loop spans 16 amino acids. CDR3 bases: TGTGCCACCAGTGCCACAGGGAGAGGTGGCAATCAGCCCCAGCATTTT. It translates to CATSATGRGGNQPQHF.